These 30 T cell receptor beta chains were all obtained from the same sample, sequenced in a study of read filtering for tumor transcriptome and immune sequencing. The library was built from about 0.4 ug RNA with molecular barcoded adaptors for alpha/delta and beta/gamma chains. TCRdb called the reads again in MiXCR, with one record for every CDR3 protein. The sample yields around 5,200 distinct CDR3 sequences, around 21% seen once. Sequenced material: a population of CD138-negative cells sorted from bone marrow. The source is a donor at least 40 years old with multiple myeloma.

Concerning this clonotype itself: As the CDR3 is not closed by the conserved phenylalanine or tryptophan, this likely results from a read error. The chain is built from TRBV7-3 and TRBJ2-2; D perhaps matches TRBD2 (6 bases). In germline, CDR1 is SGHTA, CDR2 FQGTGA. The CDR3 runs to 13 residues. This CDR3 reads CASSPGGSGELFL. CDR3 DNA sequence: TGCGCCAGCAGCCCTGGAGGGTCCGGGGAGCTGTTTCTT.

This clonotype was detected ten times or more. Given a much more abundant clone one base away, this may be a read error. The chain carries TRBV20-1 and TRBJ2-1; D not resolved. Germline CDR1 reads DFQATT; CDR2 reads SNEGSKA (reference sequence). The CDR3 extends over 11 amino acids. The CDR3 spells CSAGPYNGQFF. DNA for the CDR3: TGCAGTGCGGGCCCCTACAATGGGCAGTTCTTC.

As concerns this clonotype: A much larger clonotype is one base distant, so this may be a read error. This chain joins TRBV2 and TRBJ2-5; TRBD2 agrees at 7 bases. V dropped 7 bases and J dropped 5; count of bases not matched to a gene: 10. This CDR3 comprises 14 residues. In germline, CDR1 is SNHLY, CDR2 FYNNEI. The chain's CDR3 is CASNDSGGGETQYF. The CDR3 nucleotides read TGTGCCAGCAATGATTCCGGGGGAGGGGAGACCCAGTACTTC.

In its sample, this clonotype ranks as medium-sized. The rearrangement links TRBV20-1 to TRBJ1-5; 8 bases are shared with TRBD1. The CDR3 is 14 residues long. J was trimmed by 5 bases and V by 3 bases; bases with no gene match: 6. Germline V gene lookup returns CDR1 DFQATT and CDR2 SNEGSKA (reference sequence). CDR3 sequence reads: CSASQRTGYQPQHF. CDR3 nucleotides: TGCAGTGCTAGTCAGCGGACAGGGTATCAGCCCCAGCATTTT.

This chain connects TRBV29-1 to TRBJ2-5, with D possibly being TRBD2 (7 bases). The CDR3 is 15 residues long. Germline loops: CDR1 SQVTM, CDR2 ANQGSEA. V shed 4 bases and J shed 10 bases, with 25 bases lying between them. Written as DNA, the CDR3 is TGCAGCGTTGTGACTGGGGGGGGGCAGTTGGGAGACCAGTACTTC. Amino acid sequence: CSVVTGGGQLGDQYF.

Sample share makes this clonotype medium-sized. The chain carries TRBV14 and TRBJ1-5; D is uncertain. The CDR3 is 16 residues long. The ends were cut back, 0 bases at V and 0 bases at J, with 9 bases in the middle. Germline V gives CDR1 SGHDN, CDR2 FVKESK. The CDR3, as DNA: TGTGCCAGCAGCCAAGACAAAGGTCATAGCAATCAGCCCCAGCATTTT. Its translation is CASSQDKGHSNQPQHF.

This clonotype is termed large. The chain carries TRBV20-1 and TRBJ2-7; 12 bases map to TRBD2. This CDR3 comprises 15 residues. Germline CDR1 reads DFQATT; CDR2 reads SNEGSKA (reference sequence). V lost 5 bases and J lost 3; bases outside the gene matches: 8. CDR3 residues: CSARWGLAGLYEQYF. In DNA form, the CDR3 reads TGCAGTGCTCGGTGGGGACTAGCGGGCCTCTACGAGCAGTACTTC.

The V call is TRBV7-9, the J call TRBJ2-7; D is unresolved. This CDR3 spans 12 amino acids. Looked up from germline, CDR1 is SEHNR and CDR2 is FQNEAQ (reference sequence). V lost 5 bases and J 6 bases, leaving 11 bases between the germline ends. The CDR3 DNA reads TGTGCCAGCAGCCCCTTGTCCGGCGAGCAGTACTTC. This codes for CASSPLSGEQYF.

This clonotype was found many times. The CDR3, as DNA: TGTGCCAGCAGTGCGTTAGCGGGAGAGCAAGAGACCCAGTACTTC. The encoded protein is CASSALAGEQETQYF. The chain carries TRBV6-1 and TRBJ2-5; 9 bases are shared with TRBD2. The V and J ends lost 4 bases and 2 bases, in that order; junction bases with no gene match: 5. The CDR3 sequence is 15 residues long. CDR1 and CDR2 from the germline V gene are MNHNS and SASEGT.

This clonotype is categorized as medium-sized. This chain links TRBV12-3 or TRBV12-4 with TRBJ2-1, with D perhaps assigned TRBD1 or TRBD2 (7 bases each). This CDR3 contains 16 residues. V gave up 6 bases and J gave up 4 bases, with 19 bases separating them. DNA for the CDR3: TGTGCCAGCAGACCAGGGGGGGACATACGTTACAATGAGCAGTTCTTC. Its translation: CASRPGGDIRYNEQFF.

In its sample, this clonotype ranks as medium-sized. The V and J genes are TRBV7-9 and TRBJ2-7; D possibly matches TRBD1 or TRBD2 (5 bases each). CDR1 and CDR2 from the germline V gene are SEHNR and FQNEAQ (reference sequence). There are 14 residues in the CDR3. V was trimmed by 4 bases and J by 7 bases, leaving 17 bases between them. CDR3 coding DNA: TGTGCCAGCAGCTCCGGGACGGTTCCTAGAGAGCAGTACTTC. This sequence encodes CASSSGTVPREQYF.

This clonotype was detected only a few times. The V call is TRBV7-2, the J call TRBJ1-6, with D perhaps TRBD1 (5 bases). This CDR3 spans 13 amino acids. Germline CDR1 is SGHTA and CDR2 is FQGNSA. Trimming pared 5 bases from V and 9 bases from J, leaving 11 bases between. Here the CDR3 DNA reads TGTGCCAGCAGCCTCGGGACTTTTTCACCCCTCCACTTT. As protein: CASSLGTFSPLHF.

Points on this clonotype: One base separates it from a far larger clone, so it is likely a read error. The J gene is TRBJ2-5, the V gene TRBV11-1, with TRBD1 matching 10 bases. Germline V gene lookup returns CDR1 SGHAT and CDR2 FQDESV (reference sequence). This CDR3 comprises 16 residues. Trimming at V came to 1 base and at J to 7 bases, leaving 9 bases not matched to a gene. In DNA, the CDR3 is TGTGCCAGCAGCTTAGGGGGACAGGGGCGCCGGGGGACCCAGTACTTC. Translating it yields CASSLGGQGRRGTQYF.

This clonotype is deemed medium-sized. V gene TRBV28 combines with J gene TRBJ2-7, with D unresolved. V shed 2 bases and J shed 2 bases, with 4 bases lying between them. CDR1 and CDR2 from the germline V gene are MDHEN and SYDVKM. This CDR3 spans 12 amino acids. This CDR3 reads CASSLRAYEQYF. The CDR3 DNA reads as TGTGCCAGCAGTTTAAGGGCCTACGAGCAGTACTTC.

This clonotype is categorized as medium-sized. The CDR3 here is CSASTSGATNEKLFF. As DNA, the CDR3 is TGCAGTGCTAGCACATCGGGCGCAACTAATGAAAAACTGTTTTTT. The chain is built from TRBV20-1 and TRBJ1-4, with D unresolved. V lost 3 bases and J 0 bases, leaving 11 bases between the germline ends. Germline lookup yields CDR1 DFQATT and CDR2 SNEGSKA (reference sequence). The CDR3 is made up of 15 amino acids.

V is TRBV27 and J is TRBJ1-2; D possibly corresponds to TRBD1 (5 bases). The germline V gene has CDR1 MNHEY and CDR2 SMNVEV (reference sequence). CDR3 length: 16 residues. V lost 2 bases and J lost 7, with 20 bases in between. CDR3 coding DNA: TGTGCCAGCAGTTTAAGGCTGGTCGAGGGGTTCTGTGGCTACACCTTC. Encoded protein: CASSLRLVEGFCGYTF.

The chain couples TRBV14 to TRBJ2-6, with 7 bases lining up with TRBD1. The CDR3 has 16 residues. V dropped 4 bases and J dropped 1; count of bases not matched to a gene: 4. The germline V gene encodes CDR1 SGHDN and CDR2 FVKESK. The DNA of the CDR3 is TGTGCCAGCAGCCGCACAGGGGAATCTGGGGCCAACGTCCTGACTTTC. Amino acids: CASSRTGESGANVLTF.

In the case of this clonotype: This likely reflects a read error, since a far larger clone is one base away. V gene TRBV12-3 or TRBV12-4 combines with J gene TRBJ2-1, with 7 bases matching TRBD2. V lost 3 bases and J lost 10; bases outside the gene matches: 9. The CDR3 has 14 amino acids. The CDR3 region is CASSLSGTTYEQFF. The CDR3 DNA reads as TGTGCCAGCAGTTTGAGCGGGACTACCTACGAGCAGTTCTTC.

At least ten counts were recorded for this clonotype. This may be a read error, as it is one base from a much larger clone. As the CDR3 is not closed by the conserved phenylalanine or tryptophan, this likely results from a read error. The genes are TRBV7-9 and TRBJ2-3, with 15 bases fitting TRBD2. The CDR3 has 22 amino acids. Germline V lookup: CDR1 SEHNR, CDR2 FQNEAQ (reference sequence). J gave up 3 bases and V 5 bases, and 21 bases lay outside the gene matches. The CDR3 loop is CASSPGTGVLGLAGGKTDTQYL. DNA of the CDR3: TGTGCCAGCAGCCCCGGGACAGGGGTACTGGGACTAGCGGGAGGAAAAACAGATACGCAGTATCTT.

The CDR3 DNA follows: TGCAGCGTCCCAGGGGCTAGCGGGCGGTCCTTCCAAGAGACCCAGTACTTC. Translating it yields CSVPGASGRSFQETQYF. The genes are TRBV29-1 and TRBJ2-5; 8 bases are a match to TRBD2. The CDR3 has 17 amino acids. The germline V gene has CDR1 SQVTM and CDR2 ANQGSEA. J lost 1 base, V lost 6 bases, and 16 bases had no gene match.

This clonotype is medium-sized by share. This rearrangement joins TRBV5-1 to TRBJ2-4; a weak D match, TRBD2 (6 bases). The V gene lost 4 bases and the J gene lost 2 bases, with 19 bases spanning the gap. Germline-derived CDR1 and CDR2 are SGHRS and YFSETQ. The length of the CDR3 is 17 residues. The CDR3 DNA reads as TGCGCCAGCAGCCGGGGGAGTATCCTAGGGCCCAAAAACATTCAGTACTTC. Protein sequence: CASSRGSILGPKNIQYF.

There are many counts of this clonotype. The rearrangement links TRBV20-1 to TRBJ2-3; 7 bases fit TRBD1. The CDR3 has 14 residues. Germline values: CDR1 DFQATT, CDR2 SNEGSKA (reference sequence). Trimming removed 8 bases from V and 2 bases from J; junction bases left unmatched: 10. The CDR3 spells CSLERQGATDTQYF. The DNA for the CDR3 is TGCAGTCTCGAAAGACAGGGAGCCACAGATACGCAGTATTTT.

Comment on this clonotype: A read error may be the cause here, since a much bigger clone is one base away. The rearrangement links TRBV7-2 to TRBJ2-1, with 9 positions matching TRBD1. The CDR3 consists of 15 residues. Germline V CDR1 and CDR2: SGHTA, FQGNSA. CDR3 protein: CASSAGQGTYNEQLF. The CDR3 DNA reads TGTGCCAGCAGCGCGGGACAGGGAACCTACAATGAGCAGCTCTTC.

This chain uses TRBV27 with TRBJ2-5, with TRBD2 matching 10 bases. There are 14 residues in the CDR3. CDR1 is MNHEY and CDR2 is SMNVEV in the germline V gene (reference sequence). Trimming cost V 7 bases and J 5 bases; bases outside gene matches: 7. The CDR3 reads CASTSSGSGETQYF. The CDR3 nucleotides read TGTGCCAGCACCTCTAGCGGGAGCGGTGAGACCCAGTACTTC.

Concerning this clonotype: This may stem from a read error, because a much larger clone lies one nucleotide away. The chain combines TRBV10-3 with TRBJ2-2; D gene uncertain. Between the trimmed V and J ends, which lost 10 bases and 6 bases, there was a span of 12 bases. Per germline, CDR1 ENHRY and CDR2 SYGVKD. This CDR3 comprises 12 residues. The CDR3 loop reads CATVRRAGELFF. As DNA, the CDR3 is TGTGCCACCGTGCGTAGGGCCGGGGAGCTGTTTTTT.

The chain carries TRBV10-1 and TRBJ2-1, with TRBD2 matching 11 bases. This CDR3 has 14 residues. Trimming at V came to 0 bases and at J to 8 bases, leaving 0 bases not matched to a gene. The germline V gene has CDR1 WNHNN and CDR2 SYGVQD (reference sequence). CDR3 DNA: TGCGCCAGCAGTGAGTCTAGCGGGAGGGATGAGCAGTTCTTC. Its protein product is CASSESSGRDEQFF.

This clonotype was observed at least ten times. The rearrangement joins TRBV7-2 to TRBJ2-1; TRBD1 agrees at 7 bases. The germline gives CDR1 SGHTA, CDR2 FQGNSA. The length of the CDR3 is 15 residues. V lost 5 bases, J lost 6 bases, and 10 bases stayed unmatched. For the CDR3, the DNA is TGTGCCAGCAGCCCCGACAGGGAAGCTACCAATGAGCAGTTCTTC. It specifies CASSPDREATNEQFF.

This clonotype was counted once. This likely reflects a read error, since a far larger clone is one base away. The rearrangement uses TRBV6-2 or TRBV6-3 and TRBJ1-6; no firm D call. The better agreement between TRBJ1-1 and the DNA end casts doubt on the J call. There are 16 residues in the CDR3. CDR1 is MNHEY and CDR2 is SVGEGT in the germline V gene. CDR3 in DNA: TGTGCCAGCAGTTCTCCCTTCCATCGACAATTCACTGGAGCTTTCTTT. It translates to CASSSPFHRQFTGAFF.

This clonotype was observed many times. V and J are TRBV5-1 and TRBJ1-5; D ambiguous. CDR1 is SGHRS and CDR2 is YFSETQ in the germline V gene. V gave up 3 bases and J gave up 2 bases, with 6 bases separating them. This CDR3 spans 13 amino acids. The CDR3 loop reads CASSWQGNQPQHF. CDR3 coding DNA: TGCGCCAGCAGCTGGCAGGGCAATCAGCCCCAGCATTTT.

This clonotype was observed at least ten times. This chain connects TRBV4-2 to TRBJ2-1, with 8 bases matching TRBD2. With 3 bases clipped from V and 8 bases from J, the junction kept 27 bases outside the gene matches. The length of the CDR3 is 21 residues. Germline lookup yields CDR1 LGHNA and CDR2 YNFKEQ. The CDR3 loop is CASSQPGGSGSPLVGFDEQFF. DNA for the CDR3: TGTGCCAGCAGCCAGCCGGGGGGCAGCGGGAGCCCCCTCGTGGGATTTGATGAGCAGTTCTTC.